The sequence of this TCR beta chain was determined in a study of blood T cell repertoires in COVID-19. Study in general: Both acute and convalescent COVID-19 samples were obtained from the United States, Italy and Spain. PBMCs, B-cell-depleted T cells, or T cells were the source of the cDNA or gDNA that made up the material.

How the authors handled the data: Reference gene primer amplification yielded estimated nucleated cell counts. Sequencing used immunoSEQ multiplex PCR; TCRdb keeps in-frame clones, though not all of them. Clonal size and the V and J genes are those of that table, whereas D and trimming came from the DNA. The sample holds tens of thousands of clones, roughly 84% seen once. This clone was recorded a few times. V lost 4 bases to trimming and J lost 3 bases, with 18 bases between them. The CDR3 has 16 residues. Germline values: CDR1 GTSNPN, CDR2 SVGIG (reference sequence). The chain uses TRBV30 and TRBJ1-4; TRBD1 might be the D (5 bases). Material: peripheral blood. The clonotype was recovered from a man aged 40-55 years with acute or convalescent COVID-19. CDR3 bases: TGTGCCTGGACCTCCGGGGGAGTTCGGGCTAATGAAAAACTGTTTTTT. Its translation: CAWTSGGVRANEKLFF. Using reference TRBV30 and TRBJ1-4 for the parts outside the CDR3, the full variable domain is SQTIHQWPATLVQPVGSPLSLECTVEGTSNPNLYWYRQAAGRGLQLLFYSVGIGQISSEVPQNLSASRPQDRQFILSSKKLLLSDSGFYLCAWTSGGVRANEKLFFGSGTQLSVL.